This T cell receptor beta chain was recovered during a study of shared clonotypes between healthy human individuals (dated by TCRdb to the early 2020s). Background for the entire study: The cohort comprised a couple of women and three men aged 18 to 49 years. For each donor, three plates each were used for CD4 naive and CD4 memory, two plates were used for CD8 naive, and one plate was used for CD8 memory. Each donor's leukapheresis produced roughly between roughly 0.94 and 9.5 billion PBMCs. To estimate repertoire size and how much clonotypes are shared between individuals, the study performed deep sequencing of blood TCR repertoires from 4 to 6 healthy adults. To increase sequencing depth and limit assay-specific biases, TCR repertoire library preparation and sequencing were carried out by different laboratories using diverse techniques. What the authors observed across the whole study: Even with the large sequencing depth, rarefaction of the sorted-subset datasets indicated that sequencing was incomplete. Sampling was restricted to blood, and TCR repertoires in tissues likely differ from the TCR repertoires found in blood. Based on pairwise subsampling, the degree of clonotype sharing among donors was expected to be affected by sequencing depth. The genetic and exposure-history diversity represented was limited by the small number of donors. Naive subsets generally had larger estimated clonotype richness than memory subsets did. Higher generation probabilities were observed for clonotypes shared by all four sorted-subset donors than for non-shared clonotypes. Across several donors, approximately 5% of naive CD4, roughly 3.8% of naive CD8, under 2.5% of memory CD4, and about 0.44% of memory CD8 clonotypes were shared.

As for this clone: The antigen it binds to is not known. No qualities accompany the bases; no much larger clone lies one base away.

Per the germline V gene, MNHEY is the CDR1 and SVGAGI is the CDR2. Inclusive of the bounding cysteine and phenylalanine, the CDR3 is 13 residues long. Just CDR3 DNA is preserved here, 39 bases in frame from base 1. V sheds 6 bases and J sheds 4 bases, leaving 13 bases between their ends. TCR CDR3 regions were amplified from genomic DNA by multiplex PCR using the deep immunoSEQ assay. Extracted genomic DNA from each cell subset was spread evenly across all wells of several immunoSEQ 96-well plates, with each plate serving as a replicate. For sorted subsets, around 200 ng genomic DNA, equal to about 30,000 T cell genomes, was loaded into each replicate PCR. The purified libraries were quantified using a Qubit 3.0 fluorometer, sized with a Bioanalyzer 2100, and then quantified again using the KAPA Library Quantification kit. Every immunoSEQ 96-well plate was sequenced on a dedicated single-read 150-cycle Illumina NextSeq 550 flow cell. Under the source paper's analysis protocol: The immunoSEQ output contained only junctional sequences without quality scores, so filtering could not match that applied to full-length reads. Sequences were annotated with PyIR, a Python wrapper for IgBLAST v1.9, using IMGT germline references to assign V/J genes and CDR3. Reads were filtered out if the reads had weak V/J assignments (E-value above 1e-6), no CDR3, stop codons, out-of-frame junctions, or ambiguous translated residues. A V3J clonotype was defined by an identical inferred V gene, J gene, and CDR3 amino acid sequence. To compute the percentage overlap between repertoires, the number of shared unique clonotypes was divided by the size of the smaller repertoire. Richness of each repertoire was evaluated using RTK rarefaction, the Chao1 estimator, and Recon v2.1 estimates of unobserved clonotypes. OLGA was used to compute generation probabilities for all TCRbeta clonotypes that the gDNA method yielded from a few donors. The table comes from immuneACCESS by way of TCRdb, which keeps in-frame sequences with V and J called. Part of the clones is missing from these tables; in studies checked, under half for an unresolved V gene and the rest for unknown reasons. V and J calls and clone size are those listed in that table; D and trimming were worked out from the DNA. In all, the sample holds just over 2,000,000 clones, and around 95% of those were seen once. The top ten clonotypes cover 0.13% of the sample.

Healthy HIV-negative adults with no recently reported acute infections or vaccinations were included as donors. Every donor was a Caucasian adult living in Nashville, Tennessee, USA. CD4+ T cells were enriched by magnetic negative selection; naive cells were then positively selected on CD45RA, and the negative fraction formed the memory subset. After blood collection by leukapheresis, PBMCs were isolated using Ficoll-Histopaque density gradient centrifugation and then cryopreserved in the vapor phase of liquid nitrogen. Purity and quantity of every magnetically sorted T cell population were checked by analytical flow cytometry. Genomic DNA was isolated from every sorted fraction and measured by UV absorbance on a Nanodrop 2000c.

What was sequenced was naive CD4+ T cells sorted from blood. Interpreted using the paper, the cell subset or site label stands for: CD45RA+ positively selected. Recombination connected TRBV6-5 to TRBJ2-7, and possibly TRBD2, on 6 matching bases. This receptor was taken from a man younger than 30 in good health. For the CDR3, the sequence is CASRGTVKYEQYF. The DNA sequence is given as TGTGCCAGCAGGGGGACTGTGAAGTACGAGCAGTACTTC.